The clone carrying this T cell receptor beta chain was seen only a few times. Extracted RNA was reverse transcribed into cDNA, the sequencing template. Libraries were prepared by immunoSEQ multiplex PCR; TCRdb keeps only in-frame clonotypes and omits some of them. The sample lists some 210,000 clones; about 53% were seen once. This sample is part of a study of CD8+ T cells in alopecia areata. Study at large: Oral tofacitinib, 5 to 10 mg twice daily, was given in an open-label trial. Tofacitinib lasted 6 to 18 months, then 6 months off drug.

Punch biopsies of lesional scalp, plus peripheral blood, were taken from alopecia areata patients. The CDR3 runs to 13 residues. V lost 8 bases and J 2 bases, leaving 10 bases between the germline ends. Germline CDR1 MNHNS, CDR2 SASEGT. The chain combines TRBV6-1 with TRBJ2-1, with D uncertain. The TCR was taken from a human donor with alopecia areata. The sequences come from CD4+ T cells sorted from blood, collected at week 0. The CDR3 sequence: CASGEGTYNEQFF. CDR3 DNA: TGTGCCAGCGGGGAAGGGACCTACAATGAGCAGTTCTTC.